This T cell receptor (beta chain) emerged from a study of cytomegalovirus exposure and HLA in healthy donors. The primer mix had 60 Vbeta and 13 Jbeta primers. Under the authors' procedure: Roughly 73 million unique TCR beta chains, 9.5 million to 11 million of them shared, were counted by a later analysis. Generated by immunoSEQ multiplex PCR, the TCRdb table keeps only in-frame clones and is missing some. Clone size and the V and J calls come from that table; the DNA yielded D and trimming. Seen here are some 48,000 clones, roughly 80% observed once, and the top ten hold about 7.8%. V was shortened by 1 base and J by 4 bases, with 14 bases between the two germline ends. This CDR3 spans 15 amino acids. The germline gives CDR1 SGHRS, CDR2 YFSETQ.

J is TRBJ2-5 and V is TRBV5-1; maybe TRBD2 (7 bases). Sequenced: PBMCs. The sequence was obtained from a man aged 30-40 years in good health and CMV-seropositive. As DNA, the CDR3 is TGCGCCAGCAGCTTGATCGGGGGGCGGCGAGAGACCCAGTACTTC. Translation gives CASSLIGGRRETQYF. Looking up the rest from reference TRBV5-1 and TRBJ2-5 gives the full variable domain: KAGVTQTPRYLIKTRGQQVTLSCSPISGHRSVSWYQQTPGQGLQFLFEYFSETQRNKGNFPGRFSGRQFSNSRSEMNVSTLELGDSALYLCASSLIGGRRETQYFGPGTRLLVL.